This T cell receptor beta chain was captured in a study of blood T cell repertoires in COVID-19. On the study more broadly: The study drew acute and convalescent COVID-19 samples from the United States, Italy and Spain.

Germline CDR1 DFQATT, CDR2 SNEGSKA (reference sequence). V trimming: 3 bases; J trimming: 0 bases; junction bases outside the gene matches: 11. The CDR3 is 17 amino acids. Authors' data handling: By means of reference gene primer amplification, nucleated cell counts were estimated. Measured with immunoSEQ multiplex PCR; TCRdb has only the in-frame clones, and not every one. The D gene and trimming were derived from the DNA, and the V and J assignments and clone size from that table. The sample holds roughly 260,000 clones; approximately 90% are singletons and the top ten take over 3.5%. The clonotype was recovered from a woman aged 40 to 50 with acute or convalescent COVID-19. Sequences were obtained from peripheral blood. The J gene is TRBJ1-5, the V gene TRBV20-1; 7 bases align to TRBD1. The CDR3 bases are TGCAGTGCTAGTCGGGGGACAGCCGGTTATAGCAATCAGCCCCAGCATTTT. As protein: CSASRGTAGYSNQPQHF.